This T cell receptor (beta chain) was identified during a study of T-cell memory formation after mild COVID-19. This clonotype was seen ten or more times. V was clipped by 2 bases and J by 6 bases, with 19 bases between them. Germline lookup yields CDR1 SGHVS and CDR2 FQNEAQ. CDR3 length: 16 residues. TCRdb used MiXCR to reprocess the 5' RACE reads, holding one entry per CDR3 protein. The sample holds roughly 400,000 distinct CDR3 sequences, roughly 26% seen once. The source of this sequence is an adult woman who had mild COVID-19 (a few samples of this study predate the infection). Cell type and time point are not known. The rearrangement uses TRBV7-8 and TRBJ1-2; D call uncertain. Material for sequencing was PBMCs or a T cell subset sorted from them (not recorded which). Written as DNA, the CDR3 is TGTGCCAGCAGCTTAATATCTAGAGGGTCGGGTGATGGCTACACCTTC. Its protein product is CASSLISRGSGDGYTF.